A selection of T cell receptor beta chains follows, all from one sample in a study of cytomegalovirus exposure and HLA in healthy donors. The repertoire was sequenced with immunoSEQ multiplex PCR; TCRdb's copy has only in-frame clones and lacks some. The profile shows 170,000 or so clones, roughly 77% of them singletons. The sequencing sample was made of PBMCs. The source is a woman aged 45-65 years in good health and CMV-seropositive. The CDR3 runs from the conserved cysteine through the conserved F or W. A D gene is named only where the DNA matches it firmly. Rows give clone size only sometimes, using once, few, many, or a class for an expanded clone.

d_call	j_call	v_call	clone_size	cdr3_nt	cdr3_aa
.	TRBJ2-6	TRBV4-3	.	TGCGCCAGCAGCCCCTATTTGAGGGAACCCAGCTCTGGGGCCAACGTCCTGACTTTC	CASSPYLREPSSGANVLTF
TRBD1	TRBJ1-3	TRBV28	.	TGTGCCAGCAGTCCCCCGACAGGGGATTTAAACACCATATATTTT	CASSPPTGDLNTIYF
TRBD1	TRBJ1-2	TRBV7-2	.	TGTGCCAGCAGCCGAAGGACAGGGGCGTATGGCTACACCTTC	CASSRRTGAYGYTF
TRBD2	TRBJ2-3	TRBV9	.	TGTGCCAGCAGCCCGAGACTAGCGGCGGGCACAGATACGCAGTATTTT	CASSPRLAAGTDTQYF
.	TRBJ2-2	TRBV6-5	.	TGTGCCAGCAGCCCCGGGACACGGGTCACCGGGGAGCTGTTTTTT	CASSPGTRVTGELFF
TRBD1	TRBJ1-5	TRBV27	.	TGTGCCAGCAGTTCAACAGGGGTAAGGCAGCCCCAGCATTTT	CASSSTGVRQPQHF
.	TRBJ2-1	TRBV27	once	TGTGCCAGCAGTCGCGGGACTTACAATGAGCAGTTCTTC	CASSRGTYNEQFF
.	TRBJ2-2	TRBV7-2	.	TGTGCCACAGACAGTAGACCAGTTACCGGGGAGCTGTTTTTT	CATDSRPVTGELFF
.	TRBJ2-7	TRBV28	.	TGTGCCAGCAGTTTACCCCGGTTGTTGAAGTACTTC	CASSLPRLLKYF
.	TRBJ1-6	TRBV21-1	.	TGTGCCAGCAGCAAGAGGCTCGGGAGCTCCTATAATTCACCCCTCCACTTT	CASSKRLGSSYNSPLHF
.	TRBJ2-1	TRBV28	.	TGTGCCAGCACCCCGGGTGGGAGACCCTACAATGAGCAGTTCTTC	CASTPGGRPYNEQFF
TRBD2	TRBJ2-7	TRBV28	once	TGTGCCAGCAGTTTAATCGGGGGGGCCTACGAGCAGTACTTC	CASSLIGGAYEQYF
.	TRBJ2-6	TRBV9	.	TGTGCCAGCAGCGCTATAAGGGGTCTGAGCTCTGGGGCCAACGTCCTGACTTTC	CASSAIRGLSSGANVLTF
.	TRBJ2-7	TRBV27	.	TGTGCCAGCAGTTTATACGCAGGGGCTTCCTACGAGCAGTACTTC	CASSLYAGASYEQYF
TRBD1	TRBJ1-2	TRBV7-9	.	TGTGCCAGCAGCTTGACAGGGGTTAACTATGGCTACACCTTC	CASSLTGVNYGYTF
.	TRBJ2-5	TRBV11-1	.	TGTGCCAGCAGCACGACAGTTTTGGAGACCCAGTACTTC	CASSTTVLETQYF
.	TRBJ1-2	TRBV28	.	TGTGCCAGCTCGACTGGCGGGGCTAACTATGGCTACACCTTC	CASSTGGANYGYTF
TRBD2	TRBJ2-1	TRBV29-1	.	TGCAGCGTTGAAGTATATAGCGGGAACAATGAGCAGTTCTTC	CSVEVYSGNNEQFF
TRBD2	TRBJ2-3	TRBV9	once	TGTGCCAGCAGCGTACTAGCGGTACGCACAGATACGCAGTATTTT	CASSVLAVRTDTQYF
.	TRBJ2-5	TRBV7-9	.	TGTGCCAGCAGCGAACAGGGGCTCGCGGGGGAGACCCAGTACTTC	CASSEQGLAGETQYF
TRBD1	TRBJ1-4	TRBV4-2	.	TGTGCCAGCAGCCATTTAACCGGACAGGGAGTTGAAAAACTGTTTTTT	CASSHLTGQGVEKLFF
.	TRBJ1-6	TRBV13	.	TGTGCCAGCAGCTCATACCGGGTCTATAATTCACCCCTCCACTTT	CASSSYRVYNSPLHF
TRBD1	TRBJ2-7	TRBV7-2	.	TGTGCCAGCAGTAGAAGGACAGGGGGATCCTACGAGCAGTACTTC	CASSRRTGGSYEQYF
.	TRBJ2-7	TRBV7-2	once	TGTGCCAGCAGCCGTTATGGGCCCTCCTACGAGCAGTACTTC	CASSRYGPSYEQYF
TRBD2	TRBJ2-7	TRBV18	.	TGTGCCAGCTCACCGGCTAGCGGGAGGGCCTACGAGCAGTACTTC	CASSPASGRAYEQYF
.	TRBJ1-2	TRBV19	once	TGTGCCAGTAGTATACGGGGCTATGGCTACACCTTC	CASSIRGYGYTF
.	TRBJ2-1	TRBV19	once	TGTGCCAGAACTACGGAAAGCTCCTACAATGAGCAGTTCTTC	CARTTESSYNEQFF
TRBD1	TRBJ1-2	TRBV7-9	once	TGTGCCAGCAGCCAGACAGGGGGCGTATACACCTTC	CASSQTGGVYTF
TRBD2	TRBJ2-2	TRBV7-2	.	TGTGCCAGCAGCTTAGGGGCTAGCGGGAGACGGACCGGGGAGCTGTTTTTT	CASSLGASGRRTGELFF